Shown below are 10 T cell receptor beta chains from a single sample sequenced in a study of T cell repertoires in cytomegalovirus infection. TCRdb processed the reads anew with MiXCR; each CDR3 protein has one entry. The sample shows approximately 490,000 distinct CDR3 sequences, about 11% of them seen only once. Sequencing used PBMCs. These receptors came from a human donor in good health (CMV status not recorded). Some clones in this sample may be carry-over from other donors' samples.

This clonotype was recorded at least ten times. The chain combines TRBV7-3 with TRBJ2-1, with TRBD2 identical over 13 bases. The germline gives CDR1 SGHTA, CDR2 FQGTGA. With 5 bases clipped from V and 4 bases from J, the junction kept 17 bases outside the gene matches. CDR3 length equals 20 residues. CDR3 region: CASSVTTSGGIDSIYNEQFF. CDR3 nucleotides: TGTGCCAGCAGCGTTACGACTAGCGGGGGGATTGATTCTATTTACAATGAGCAGTTCTTC.

This clonotype has only a few counts. J is TRBJ2-7 and V is TRBV19; 7 bases align to TRBD1. The CDR3 totals 16 residues. Germline CDR1 is LNHDA and CDR2 is SQIVND (reference sequence). Trimming removed 5 bases from V and 3 bases from J; junction bases left unmatched: 13. The CDR3 is CASSPKGDRAFYEQYF. Here the CDR3 DNA reads TGTGCCAGTAGTCCTAAGGGTGACAGGGCATTCTACGAGCAGTACTTC.

This clonotype has a count of ten or more. Sequence at one end of the junction differs from germline and may be a read error. The V and J genes are TRBV7-9 and TRBJ2-1; D uncertain. The CDR3 has 12 residues. Germline V gene lookup returns CDR1 SEHNR and CDR2 FQNEAQ (reference sequence). As DNA, the CDR3 is TGTGCCAACAGCTCCGCCTTATTTGGGCAGTTCTTC. Protein product: CANSSALFGQFF.

The rearrangement uses TRBV12-3 or TRBV12-4 and TRBJ2-5; the D gene is possibly TRBD1 (5 bases). Trimming took off 6 bases at V and 2 bases at J, with 10 bases between the two ends. The length of the CDR3 is 13 residues. CDR3 coding DNA: TGTGCCAGCAGAATCGACAGTCAAGAGACCCAGTACTTC. This encodes CASRIDSQETQYF.

This clonotype has a handful of counts. A single base separates this from a much larger clone, so it may be a read error. This chain joins TRBV12-3 or TRBV12-4 and TRBJ2-2, with D perhaps matching TRBD1 (5 bases). Trimming took 5 bases from V and 1 from J, leaving 11 bases between them. There are 15 residues in the CDR3. The CDR3 protein is CASSIPGQNTGELFF. In DNA, the CDR3 is TGTGCCAGCAGTATACCCGGACAGAACACCGGGGAGCTGTTTTTT.

This clonotype was picked up many times. This chain joins TRBV7-2 and TRBJ2-3; TRBD2 aligns across 12 bases. The CDR3 has 19 amino acids. J gave up 1 base and V 1 base, and 9 bases lay outside the gene matches. From germline, CDR1 is SGHTA and CDR2 FQGNSA. CDR3 residues: CASSLGPSGRAGGTDTQYF. The CDR3 coding sequence is TGTGCCAGCAGCTTAGGGCCTAGCGGGAGGGCCGGTGGCACAGATACGCAGTATTTT. The whole variable domain, remainder taken from reference TRBV7-2 and TRBJ2-3, is GAGVSQSPSNKVTEKGKDVELRCDPISGHTALYWYRQSLGQGLEFLIYFQGNSAPDKSGLPSDRFSAERTGGSVSTLTIQRTQQEDSAVYLCASSLGPSGRAGGTDTQYFGPGTRLTVL.

The chain couples TRBV20-1 to TRBJ2-7; tentatively, D is TRBD2 (6 bases). Trimming removed 6 bases at V and 0 bases at J, with 12 bases between. Looked up from germline, CDR1 is DFQATT and CDR2 is SNEGSKA (reference sequence). The CDR3 extends over 13 amino acids. The CDR3 protein is CSARGTPSYEQYF. The CDR3 region has the DNA TGCAGTGCGCGCGGGACTCCCTCCTACGAGCAGTACTTC.

The chain combines TRBV15 with TRBJ2-3; 9 positions agree with TRBD1. The germline CDR1 and CDR2 sequences are LNHNV and YYDKDF (reference sequence). V trimming: 5 bases; J trimming: 4 bases; junction bases outside the gene matches: 7. The CDR3 contains 15 residues. CDR3 amino acids: CATSFTTGGADTQYF. The CDR3 nucleotides are TGTGCCACCAGCTTCACGACAGGGGGGGCAGATACGCAGTATTTT. Complete variable domain (other parts from reference TRBV15 and TRBJ2-3): DAMVIQNPRYQVTQFGKPVTLSCSQTLNHNVMYWYQQKSSQAPKLLFHYYDKDFNNEADTPDNFQSRRPNTSFCFLDIRSPGLGDTAMYLCATSFTTGGADTQYFGPGTRLTVL.

This clonotype was recorded many times. This chain joins TRBV6-1 and TRBJ2-5; perhaps TRBD2 as D (6 bases). Trimming pared 4 bases from V and 1 base from J, leaving 10 bases between. The CDR3 runs to 14 residues. The germline gives CDR1 MNHNS, CDR2 SASEGT. The CDR3 reads CASSVGTSQETQYF. The CDR3 nucleotides read TGTGCCAGCAGTGTAGGGACTTCCCAAGAGACCCAGTACTTC.

As to this clonotype: A much more abundant neighbour one base away suggests this may be a read error. This chain uses TRBV6-6 with TRBJ1-1, with D unresolved. Germline V gene sequence: CDR1 MNHNY, CDR2 SVGAGI (reference sequence). With 5 bases removed from V and 3 bases from J, the gap between germline ends came to 10 bases. CDR3 length equals 13 residues. The CDR3 bases are TGTGCCAGCAGTACCTCGTACGACACTGAAGCTTTCTTT. Translation: CASSTSYDTEAFF.